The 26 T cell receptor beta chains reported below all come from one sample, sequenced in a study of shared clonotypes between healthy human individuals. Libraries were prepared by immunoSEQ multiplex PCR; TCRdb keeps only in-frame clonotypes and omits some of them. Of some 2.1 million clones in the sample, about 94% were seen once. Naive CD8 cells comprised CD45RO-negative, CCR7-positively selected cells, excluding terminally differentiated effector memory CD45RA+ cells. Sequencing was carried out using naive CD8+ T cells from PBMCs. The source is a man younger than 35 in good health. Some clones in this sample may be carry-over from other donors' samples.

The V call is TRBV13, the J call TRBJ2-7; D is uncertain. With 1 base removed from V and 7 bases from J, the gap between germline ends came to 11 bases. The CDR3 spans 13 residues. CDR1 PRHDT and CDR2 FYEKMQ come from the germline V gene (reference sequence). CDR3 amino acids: CASSLADEREQYF. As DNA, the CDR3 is TGTGCCAGCAGCTTAGCCGACGAGCGAGAGCAGTACTTC.

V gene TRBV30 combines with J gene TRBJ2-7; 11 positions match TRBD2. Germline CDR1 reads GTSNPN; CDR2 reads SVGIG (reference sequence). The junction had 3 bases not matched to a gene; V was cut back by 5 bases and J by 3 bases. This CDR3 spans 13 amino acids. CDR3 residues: CAWRLAGSYEQYF. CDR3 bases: TGTGCCTGGCGACTAGCGGGAAGCTACGAGCAGTACTTC.

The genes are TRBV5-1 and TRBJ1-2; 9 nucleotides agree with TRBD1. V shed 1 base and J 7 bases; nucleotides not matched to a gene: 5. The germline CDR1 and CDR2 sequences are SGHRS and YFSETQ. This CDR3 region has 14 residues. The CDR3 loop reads CASSLRGQGGGYTF. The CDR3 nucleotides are TGCGCCAGCAGCTTGAGGGGACAGGGCGGTGGCTACACCTTC.

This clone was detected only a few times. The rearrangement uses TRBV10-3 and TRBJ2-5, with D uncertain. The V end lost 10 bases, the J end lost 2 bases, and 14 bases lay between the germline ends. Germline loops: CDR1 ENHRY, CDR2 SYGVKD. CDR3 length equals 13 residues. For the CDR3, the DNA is TGTGCCACACTCGGCACCCTACAAGAGACCCAGTACTTC. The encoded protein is CATLGTLQETQYF.

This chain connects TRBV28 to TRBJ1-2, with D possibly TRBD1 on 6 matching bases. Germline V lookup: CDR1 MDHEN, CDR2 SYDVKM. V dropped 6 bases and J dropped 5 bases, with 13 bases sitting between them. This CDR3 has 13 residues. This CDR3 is CASRPDRSYGYTF. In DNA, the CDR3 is TGTGCCAGCAGACCCGACAGGAGTTATGGCTACACCTTC.

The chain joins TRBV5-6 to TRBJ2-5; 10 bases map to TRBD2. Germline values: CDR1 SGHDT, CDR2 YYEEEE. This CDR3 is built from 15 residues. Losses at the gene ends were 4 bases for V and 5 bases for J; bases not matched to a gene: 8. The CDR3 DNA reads TGTGCCAGCAGCCCAGGGACTAGCGATAGTGAGACCCAGTACTTC. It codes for CASSPGTSDSETQYF.

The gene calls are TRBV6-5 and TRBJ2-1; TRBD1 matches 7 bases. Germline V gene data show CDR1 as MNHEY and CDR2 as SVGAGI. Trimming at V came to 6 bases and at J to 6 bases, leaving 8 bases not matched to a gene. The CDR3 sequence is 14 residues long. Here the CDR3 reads CASSWGTVTNEQFF. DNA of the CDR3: TGTGCCAGCAGCTGGGGGACAGTGACCAATGAGCAGTTCTTC.

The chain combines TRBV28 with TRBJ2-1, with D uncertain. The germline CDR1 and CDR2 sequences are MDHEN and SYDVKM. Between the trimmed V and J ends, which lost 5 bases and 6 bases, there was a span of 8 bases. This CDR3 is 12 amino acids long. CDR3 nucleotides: TGTGCCAGCAGTGGCGAGCTCAATGAGCAGTTCTTC. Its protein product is CASSGELNEQFF. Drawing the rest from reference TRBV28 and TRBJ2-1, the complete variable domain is DVKVTQSSRYLVKRTGEKVFLECVQDMDHENMFWYRQDPGLGLRLIYFSYDVKMKEKGDIPEGYSVSREKKERFSLILESASTNQTSMYLCASSGELNEQFFGPGTRLTVL.

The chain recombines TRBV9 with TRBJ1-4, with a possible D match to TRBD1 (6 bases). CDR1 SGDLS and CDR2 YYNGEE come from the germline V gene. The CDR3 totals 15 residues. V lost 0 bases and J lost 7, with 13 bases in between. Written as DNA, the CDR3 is TGTGCCAGCAGCGTAGGCGGGGGCTCTTTTGAAAAACTGTTTTTT. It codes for CASSVGGGSFEKLFF.

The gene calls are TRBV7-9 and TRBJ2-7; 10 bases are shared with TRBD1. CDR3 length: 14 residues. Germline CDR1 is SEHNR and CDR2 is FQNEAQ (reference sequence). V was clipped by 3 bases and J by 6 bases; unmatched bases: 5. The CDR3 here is CASSFQDRGAEQYF. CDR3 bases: TGTGCCAGCAGCTTCCAGGACAGGGGGGCCGAGCAGTACTTC.

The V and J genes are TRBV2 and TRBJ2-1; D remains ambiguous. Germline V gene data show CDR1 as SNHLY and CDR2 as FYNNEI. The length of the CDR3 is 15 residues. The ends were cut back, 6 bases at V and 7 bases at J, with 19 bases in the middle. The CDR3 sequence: CASRARLGLRNEQFF. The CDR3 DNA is TGTGCCAGCAGGGCCCGGCTGGGCCTAAGGAATGAGCAGTTCTTC.

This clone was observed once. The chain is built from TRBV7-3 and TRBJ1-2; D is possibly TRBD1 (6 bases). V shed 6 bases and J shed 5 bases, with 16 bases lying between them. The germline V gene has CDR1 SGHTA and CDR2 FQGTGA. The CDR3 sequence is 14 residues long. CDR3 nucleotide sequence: TGTGCCAGCAGTTCTACAGGGACCGGATATGGCTACACCTTC. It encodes CASSSTGTGYGYTF.

The CDR3, as DNA: TGTGCCAGCAGCTTAGCGCGGGACAAGCCTGGAAACACCATATATTTT. It yields the protein CASSLARDKPGNTIYF. The rearrangement links TRBV7-6 to TRBJ1-3, with D tentatively TRBD1 (6 bases). The germline V gene encodes CDR1 SGHVS and CDR2 FNYEAQ. This CDR3 region has 16 residues. V was clipped by 0 bases and J by 2 bases, with 11 bases between them.

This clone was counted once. CDR3 bases: TGTGCCAGCAGGCCGGGACTAGTTGAGCTCGAGCAGTACTTC. Protein sequence: CASRPGLVELEQYF. The chain is built from TRBV27 and TRBJ2-7; 8 bases are shared with TRBD2. Germline CDR1 and CDR2: MNHEY and SMNVEV (reference sequence). The V and J ends lost 6 bases and 6 bases, in that order; junction bases with no gene match: 10. This CDR3 is 14 amino acids long.

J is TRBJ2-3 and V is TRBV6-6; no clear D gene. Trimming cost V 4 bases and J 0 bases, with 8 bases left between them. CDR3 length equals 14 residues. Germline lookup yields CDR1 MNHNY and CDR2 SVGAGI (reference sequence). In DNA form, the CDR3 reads TGTGCCAGCAGTTTTACACGCAGCACAGATACGCAGTATTTT. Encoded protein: CASSFTRSTDTQYF.

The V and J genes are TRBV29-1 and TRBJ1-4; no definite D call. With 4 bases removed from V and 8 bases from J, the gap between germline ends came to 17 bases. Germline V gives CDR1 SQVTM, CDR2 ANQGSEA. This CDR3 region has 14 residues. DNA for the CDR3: TGCAGCGTTGGACCCACCAAAGCGGTCGAAAAACTGTTTTTT. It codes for CSVGPTKAVEKLFF.

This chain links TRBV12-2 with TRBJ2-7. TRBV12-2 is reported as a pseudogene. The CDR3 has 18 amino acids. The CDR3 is CAPPQRLVTPPRGGEQYF. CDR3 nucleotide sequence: TGTGCACCGCCCCAACGACTAGTCACCCCACCTAGAGGGGGCGAGCAGTACTTC.

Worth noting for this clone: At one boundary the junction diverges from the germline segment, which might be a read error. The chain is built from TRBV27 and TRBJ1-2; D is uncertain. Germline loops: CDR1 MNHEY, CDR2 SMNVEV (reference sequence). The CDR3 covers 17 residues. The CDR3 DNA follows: TGTGCCAGCAGGTCACAGACTAACGTGGATGAGGGTTGGGCTGCTTCCTTC. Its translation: CASRSQTNVDEGWAASF.

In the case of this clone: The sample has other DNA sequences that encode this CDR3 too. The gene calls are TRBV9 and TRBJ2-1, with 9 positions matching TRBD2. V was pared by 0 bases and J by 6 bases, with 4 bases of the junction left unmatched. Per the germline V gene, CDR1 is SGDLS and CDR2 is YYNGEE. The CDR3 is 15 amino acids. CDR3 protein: CASSVGGGRANEQFF. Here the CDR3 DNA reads TGTGCCAGCAGCGTAGGCGGCGGGAGGGCCAATGAGCAGTTCTTC.

This chain's CDR3 is CASSFPEGGGSSGNTIYF. In DNA, the CDR3 is TGTGCCAGCAGTTTCCCTGAAGGAGGGGGTTCCTCTGGAAACACCATATATTTT. The V call is TRBV28, the J call TRBJ1-3, with TRBD1 as a possible D gene (6 bases). CDR3 length equals 18 residues. The V end was cut by 3 bases, the J end by 0 bases, with 18 bases between. Germline loops: CDR1 MDHEN, CDR2 SYDVKM.

The CDR3 DNA sequence: TGTGCCAGCAGTTACCTAGAACAGGGGCGGTACGAGCAGTACTTC. Translating gives CASSYLEQGRYEQYF. The V gene is TRBV6-5, the J gene TRBJ2-7; 7 bases align to TRBD1. Germline trimming cut 2 bases from V and 4 bases from J; bases unmatched to any gene: 8. Germline CDR1 is MNHEY and CDR2 is SVGAGI. The CDR3 is 15 residues long.

The chain's CDR3 is CASSSTSGWGTQYF. CDR3 in DNA: TGTGCCAGCAGCTCTACTAGCGGCTGGGGGACCCAGTACTTC. The V call is TRBV7-2, the J call TRBJ2-5; 8 bases are shared with TRBD2. Germline V CDR1 and CDR2: SGHTA, FQGNSA. Trimming removed 4 bases from V and 7 bases from J; junction bases left unmatched: 8. CDR3 length: 14 residues.

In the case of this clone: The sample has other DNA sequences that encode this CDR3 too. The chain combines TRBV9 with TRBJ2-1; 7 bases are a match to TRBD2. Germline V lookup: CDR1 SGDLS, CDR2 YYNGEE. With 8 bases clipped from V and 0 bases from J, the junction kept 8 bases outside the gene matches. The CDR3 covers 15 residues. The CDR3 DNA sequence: TGTGCCAGTGCCCTGGGCGGGAGCTCCTACAATGAGCAGTTCTTC. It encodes CASALGGSSYNEQFF.

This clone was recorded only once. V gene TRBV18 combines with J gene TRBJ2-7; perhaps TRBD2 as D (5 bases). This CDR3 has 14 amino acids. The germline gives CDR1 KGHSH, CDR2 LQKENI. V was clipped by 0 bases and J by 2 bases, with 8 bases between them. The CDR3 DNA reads TGTGCCAGCTCACCACCCGGGCGGGCCTACGAGCAGTACTTC. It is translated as CASSPPGRAYEQYF.

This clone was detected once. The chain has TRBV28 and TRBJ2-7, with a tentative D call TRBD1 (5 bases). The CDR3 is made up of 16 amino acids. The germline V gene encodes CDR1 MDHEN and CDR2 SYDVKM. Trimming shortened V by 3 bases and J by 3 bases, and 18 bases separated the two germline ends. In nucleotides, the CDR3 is TGTGCCAGCAGTTTGTGGAAACAGGCAAGATACTACGAGCAGTACTTC. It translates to CASSLWKQARYYEQYF.

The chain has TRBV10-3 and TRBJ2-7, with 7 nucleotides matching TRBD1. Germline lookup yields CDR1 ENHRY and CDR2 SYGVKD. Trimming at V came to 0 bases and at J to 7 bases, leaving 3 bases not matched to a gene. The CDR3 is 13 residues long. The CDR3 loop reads CAISESTGWEQYF. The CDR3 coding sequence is TGTGCCATCAGTGAGTCGACAGGGTGGGAGCAGTACTTC.